The 5 T cell receptor beta chains below were found in one sample sequenced in a study of shared clonotypes between healthy human individuals (TCRdb year 2020). The method was the immunoSEQ multiplex PCR assay. The table was pulled from immuneACCESS by TCRdb, which kept in-frame rearrangements only. Such tables lose some clones; where checked, under half of the loss comes from unresolved V genes, and the rest has no known cause. The table for this sample lists about 730,000 clones; 55% to 75% of them were counted only once. Around 1.7% of the sample belongs to the ten largest clones. The sequenced sample was memory CD4+ T cells sorted from blood. The cell subset or site label here, explained by the study, means: CD45RA-negative fraction. The source of these receptors is a woman aged 25 to 39 in good health.

This clone was picked up a small number of times. J is TRBJ2-1 and V is TRBV6-6; TRBD2 might be the D (5 bases). Germline V gives CDR1 MNHNY, CDR2 SVGAGI (reference sequence). The CDR3 contains 15 residues. Trimming cost V 1 base and J 4 bases, with 11 bases left between them. CDR3 bases: TGTGCCAGCAGTTACTACGGCGGACTTTACAATGAGCAGTTCTTC. This encodes CASSYYGGLYNEQFF.

Comment on this clone: A single base separates this from a much larger clone, so it may be a read error. Other DNA sequences from this sample encode an identical CDR3 as well. V usage is TRBV11-3 and J usage is TRBJ2-1; TRBD1 matches 7 bases. Germline V gene lookup returns CDR1 SGHNT and CDR2 YENEEA. V shed 5 bases, J shed 0 bases, and the junction held 1 base outside the gene matches. The CDR3 sequence is 14 residues long. CDR3 in amino acids: CASSPGGSYNEQFF. DNA of the CDR3: TGTGCCAGCAGCCCAGGGGGCTCCTACAATGAGCAGTTCTTC.

V usage is TRBV19 and J usage is TRBJ2-1, with D uncertain. CDR1 is LNHDA and CDR2 is SQIVND in the germline V gene (reference sequence). The CDR3 has 14 amino acids. The ends were cut back, 6 bases at V and 7 bases at J, with 16 bases in the middle. The CDR3 sequence: CASSIGRLTNEQFF. CDR3 sequence (DNA): TGTGCCAGTAGCATCGGCAGGTTGACTAATGAGCAGTTCTTC. Using reference TRBV19 and TRBJ2-1 for the parts outside the CDR3, the full variable domain is DGGITQSPKYLFRKEGQNVTLSCEQNLNHDAMYWYRQDPGQGLRLIYYSQIVNDFQKGDIAEGYSVSREKKESFPLTVTSAQKNPTAFYLCASSIGRLTNEQFFGPGTRLTVL.

The rearrangement joins TRBV6-1 to TRBJ2-4; D perhaps matches TRBD1 (5 bases). Trimming cost V 6 bases and J 6 bases, with 12 bases left between them. The CDR3 runs 13 residues. Looked up from germline, CDR1 is MNHNS and CDR2 is SASEGT. The CDR3 is CASRETTGNIQYF. CDR3 DNA: TGTGCCAGCAGGGAGACCACAGGAAACATTCAGTACTTC.

The chain uses TRBV5-5 and TRBJ1-1; no reliable D call. The CDR3 spans 15 residues. Germline V gene sequence: CDR1 SGHKS, CDR2 YYEKEE (reference sequence). V lost 1 base and J lost 1, with 11 bases in between. CDR3 in amino acids: CASSLSDGPNTEAFF. In nucleotides, the CDR3 is TGTGCCAGCAGCTTGTCGGACGGTCCGAACACTGAAGCTTTCTTT.